These 6 T cell receptor beta chains share one sample of origin, sequenced in a study of identical twins. TCRdb reanalysed the 5' RACE reads using MiXCR and keeps one entry per CDR3 protein. The sample holds hundreds of thousands of distinct CDR3 sequences, roughly 20% seen once. Another study also made use of these data, one on T cells expressing NK-cell markers.

Sequenced material: PBMCs. The receptors stem from a woman in her late teens or twenties in good health.

This sequence joins TRBV11-1 and TRBJ2-3; TRBD2 matches 9 bases. The CDR3 contains 18 residues. Germline CDR1 reads SGHAT; CDR2 reads FQDESV (reference sequence). V was clipped by 3 bases and J by 2 bases; unmatched bases: 12. The CDR3, as DNA: TGTGCCAGCAGCTTCCAAAACCGACTAGCGGACTACACAGATACGCAGTATTTT. Amino acids: CASSFQNRLADYTDTQYF.

The chain joins TRBV7-9 to TRBJ2-5, with D unclear. CDR3 length: 14 residues. CDR1 is SEHNR and CDR2 is FQNEAQ in the germline V gene (reference sequence). V was pared by 5 bases and J by 3 bases, with 13 bases between. CDR3 residues: CASSPARNEETQYF. CDR3 DNA sequence: TGTGCCAGCAGCCCGGCACGCAACGAAGAGACCCAGTACTTC.

This sequence joins TRBV20-1 and TRBJ2-5, with TRBD1 matching 9 bases. Germline V CDR1 and CDR2: DFQATT, SNEGSKA (reference sequence). The ends lost 5 bases at V and 5 bases at J; junction bases unmatched: 6. The CDR3 consists of 13 residues. Written as DNA, the CDR3 is TGCAGTGCTGAGGACAGGGGAATGGAGACCCAGTACTTC. This translates into CSAEDRGMETQYF.

The rearrangement uses TRBV15 and TRBJ1-2, with D possibly TRBD1 on 6 matching bases. Germline V gene data show CDR1 as LNHNV and CDR2 as YYDKDF (reference sequence). This CDR3 contains 14 residues. The V end was cut by 5 bases, the J end by 7 bases, with 17 bases between. In DNA form, the CDR3 reads TGTGCCACCAGCGCCGATCGGGGGCAGCGTGGCTACACCTTC. This encodes CATSADRGQRGYTF.

This sequence joins TRBV27 and TRBJ2-1; D unresolved. The V end was cut by 5 bases, the J end by 0 bases, with 17 bases between. The CDR3 runs to 17 residues. CDR1 and CDR2 (germline): MNHEY, SMNVEV (reference sequence). The CDR3 region is CASSKMSISLSYNEQFF. CDR3 in DNA: TGTGCCAGCAGTAAAATGAGTATTTCCCTCTCCTACAATGAGCAGTTCTTC.

This clonotype was found a few times. The rearrangement uses TRBV7-9 and TRBJ2-2; D remains ambiguous. The CDR3 consists of 12 residues. Germline V gene lookup returns CDR1 SEHNR and CDR2 FQNEAQ (reference sequence). V was clipped by 6 bases and J by 7 bases, with 9 bases between them. The DNA of the CDR3 is TGTGCCAGCAGACGACAACTCGGGGAGCTGTTTTTT. Its protein product is CASRRQLGELFF.